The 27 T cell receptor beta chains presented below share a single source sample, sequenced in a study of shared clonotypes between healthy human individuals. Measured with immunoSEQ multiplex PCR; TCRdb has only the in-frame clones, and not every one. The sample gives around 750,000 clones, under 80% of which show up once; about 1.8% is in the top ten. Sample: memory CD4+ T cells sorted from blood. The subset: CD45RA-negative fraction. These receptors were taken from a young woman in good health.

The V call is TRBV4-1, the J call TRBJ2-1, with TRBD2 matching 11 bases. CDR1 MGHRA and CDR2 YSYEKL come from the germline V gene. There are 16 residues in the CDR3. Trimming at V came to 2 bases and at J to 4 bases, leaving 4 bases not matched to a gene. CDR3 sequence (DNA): TGCGCCAGCAGCCAACCCGGGACTAGCGGATACAATGAGCAGTTCTTC. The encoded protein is CASSQPGTSGYNEQFF.

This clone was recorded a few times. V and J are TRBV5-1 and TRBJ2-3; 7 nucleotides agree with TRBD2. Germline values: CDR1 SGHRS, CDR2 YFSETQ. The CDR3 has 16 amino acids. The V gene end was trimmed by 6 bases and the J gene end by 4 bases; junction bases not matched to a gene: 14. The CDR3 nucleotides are TGCGCCAGCACCCGAACGACTAGCCTACAGGCAGATACGCAGTATTTT. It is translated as CASTRTTSLQADTQYF.

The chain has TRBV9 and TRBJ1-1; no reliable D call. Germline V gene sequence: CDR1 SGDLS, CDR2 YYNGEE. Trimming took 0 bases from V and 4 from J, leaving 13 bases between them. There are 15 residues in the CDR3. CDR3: CASSVVRQSGTEAFF. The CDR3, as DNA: TGTGCCAGCAGCGTAGTCCGGCAAAGCGGCACTGAAGCTTTCTTT.

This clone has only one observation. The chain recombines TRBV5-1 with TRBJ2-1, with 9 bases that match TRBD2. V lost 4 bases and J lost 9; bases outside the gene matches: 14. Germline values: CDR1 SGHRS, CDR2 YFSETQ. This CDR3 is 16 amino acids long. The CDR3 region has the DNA TGCGCCAGCAGCCAAGCGGGAGGAAGCGGGCAACCTGAGCAGTTCTTC. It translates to CASSQAGGSGQPEQFF. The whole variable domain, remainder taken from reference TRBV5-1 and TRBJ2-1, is KAGVTQTPRYLIKTRGQQVTLSCSPISGHRSVSWYQQTPGQGLQFLFEYFSETQRNKGNFPGRFSGRQFSNSRSEMNVSTLELGDSALYLCASSQAGGSGQPEQFFGPGTRLTVL.

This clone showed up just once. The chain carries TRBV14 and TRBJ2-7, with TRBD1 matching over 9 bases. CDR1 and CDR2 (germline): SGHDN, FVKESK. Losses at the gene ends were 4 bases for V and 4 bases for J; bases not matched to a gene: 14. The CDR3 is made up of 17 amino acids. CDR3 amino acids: CASSLRLTGTGFYEQYF. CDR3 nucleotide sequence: TGTGCCAGCAGCCTTCGTTTAACCGGGACAGGGTTTTACGAGCAGTACTTC.

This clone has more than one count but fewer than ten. In DNA, the CDR3 is TGTGCCAGCAGCTTGAGGGGCTTACCCATCGCGAACACCGGGGAGCTGTTTTTT. Its translation is CASSLRGLPIANTGELFF. The chain combines TRBV7-6 with TRBJ2-2; D is tentatively TRBD1 or TRBD2 (5 bases each). The V gene lost 3 bases and the J gene lost 0 bases, with 17 bases spanning the gap. Germline CDR1 and CDR2: SGHVS and FNYEAQ. This CDR3 spans 18 amino acids.

The DNA of the CDR3 is TGTGCCAGCAGTTTATCTCAGATCAATCAGTATGGGGGCTACACCTTC. Translating gives CASSLSQINQYGGYTF. The chain is built from TRBV28 and TRBJ1-2; D not resolved. CDR1 and CDR2 from the germline V gene are MDHEN and SYDVKM. Trimming removed 1 base at V and 8 bases at J, with 20 bases between. CDR3 length: 16 amino acids.

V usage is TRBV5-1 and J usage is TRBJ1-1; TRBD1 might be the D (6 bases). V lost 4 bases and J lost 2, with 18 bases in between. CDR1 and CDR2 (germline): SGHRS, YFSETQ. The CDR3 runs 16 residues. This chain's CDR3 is CASSGGSNRANTEAFF. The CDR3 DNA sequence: TGCGCCAGCAGCGGGGGCTCTAATAGGGCAAACACTGAAGCTTTCTTT. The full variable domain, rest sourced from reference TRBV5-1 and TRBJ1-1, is KAGVTQTPRYLIKTRGQQVTLSCSPISGHRSVSWYQQTPGQGLQFLFEYFSETQRNKGNFPGRFSGRQFSNSRSEMNVSTLELGDSALYLCASSGGSNRANTEAFFGQGTRLTVV.

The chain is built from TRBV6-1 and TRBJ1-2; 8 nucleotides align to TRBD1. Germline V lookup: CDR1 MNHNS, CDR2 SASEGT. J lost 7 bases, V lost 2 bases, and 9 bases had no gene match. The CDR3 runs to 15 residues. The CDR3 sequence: CASSEFSTGVGGYTF. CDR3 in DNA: TGTGCCAGCAGTGAATTTTCGACAGGGGTCGGTGGCTACACCTTC.

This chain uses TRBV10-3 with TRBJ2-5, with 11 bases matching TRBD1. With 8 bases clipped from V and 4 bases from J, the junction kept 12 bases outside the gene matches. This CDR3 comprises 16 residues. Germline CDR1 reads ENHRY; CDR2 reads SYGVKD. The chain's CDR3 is CAIRAGTGGVLETQYF. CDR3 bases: TGTGCCATCCGAGCCGGGACAGGGGGTGTTTTAGAGACCCAGTACTTC.

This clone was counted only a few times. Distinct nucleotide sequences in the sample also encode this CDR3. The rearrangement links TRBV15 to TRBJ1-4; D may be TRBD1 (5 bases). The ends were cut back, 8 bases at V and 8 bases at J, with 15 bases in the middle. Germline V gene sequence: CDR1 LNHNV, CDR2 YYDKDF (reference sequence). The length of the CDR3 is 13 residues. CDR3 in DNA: TGTGCCACCGGAGGAACAGGTGGAGAAAAACTGTTTTTT. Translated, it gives CATGGTGGEKLFF.

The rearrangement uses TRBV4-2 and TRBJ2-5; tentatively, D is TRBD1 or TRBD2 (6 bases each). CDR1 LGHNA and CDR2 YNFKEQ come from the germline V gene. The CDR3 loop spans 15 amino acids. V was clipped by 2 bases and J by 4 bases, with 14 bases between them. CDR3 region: CASSQNPGAPETQYF. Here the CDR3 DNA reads TGTGCCAGCAGCCAAAATCCGGGGGCCCCAGAGACCCAGTACTTC.

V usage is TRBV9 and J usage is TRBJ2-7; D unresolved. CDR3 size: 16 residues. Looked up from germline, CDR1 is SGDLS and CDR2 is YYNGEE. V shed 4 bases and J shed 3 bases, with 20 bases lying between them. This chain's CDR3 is CASSSRSRRRDYEQYF. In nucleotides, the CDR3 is TGTGCCAGCAGCTCACGGAGCAGGCGTAGGGACTACGAGCAGTACTTC.

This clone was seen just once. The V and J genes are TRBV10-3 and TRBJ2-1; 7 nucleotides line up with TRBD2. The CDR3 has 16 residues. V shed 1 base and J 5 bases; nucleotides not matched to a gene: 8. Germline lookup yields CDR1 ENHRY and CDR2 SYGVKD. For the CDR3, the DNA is TGTGCCATCAGTGAGTTGGGTCTAGCGGACCACAATGAGCAGTTCTTC. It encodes CAISELGLADHNEQFF.

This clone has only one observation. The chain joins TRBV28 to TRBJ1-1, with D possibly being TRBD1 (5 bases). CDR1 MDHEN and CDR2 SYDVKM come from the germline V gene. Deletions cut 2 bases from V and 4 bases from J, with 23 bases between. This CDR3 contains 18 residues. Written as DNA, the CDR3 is TGTGCCAGCAGTTTAGCCATGACCATGTCGGGACGGCGCACTGAAGCTTTCTTT. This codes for CASSLAMTMSGRRTEAFF.

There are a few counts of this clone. The CDR3 bases are TGTGCCAGCAGCACGGCACAGGGGGCGAACACTGAAGCTTTCTTT. Translating gives CASSTAQGANTEAFF. V gene TRBV5-4 combines with J gene TRBJ1-1, with TRBD1 identical over 9 bases. Germline V gene lookup returns CDR1 SGHNT and CDR2 YYREEE (reference sequence). Trimming removed 4 bases from V and 1 base from J; junction bases left unmatched: 5. The CDR3 has 15 amino acids.

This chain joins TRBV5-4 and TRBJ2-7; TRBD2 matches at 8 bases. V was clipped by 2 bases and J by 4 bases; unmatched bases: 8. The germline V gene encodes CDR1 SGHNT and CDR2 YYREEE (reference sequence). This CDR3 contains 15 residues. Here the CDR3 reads CASSFGIAGYYEQYF. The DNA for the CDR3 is TGTGCCAGCAGCTTCGGAATAGCGGGGTATTACGAGCAGTACTTC.

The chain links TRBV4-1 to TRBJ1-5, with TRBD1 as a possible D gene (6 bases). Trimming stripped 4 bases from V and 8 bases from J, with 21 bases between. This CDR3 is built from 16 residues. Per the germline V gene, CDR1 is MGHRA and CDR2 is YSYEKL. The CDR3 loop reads CASSLRGGVVVEPQHF. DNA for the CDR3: TGCGCCAGCAGCCTGAGAGGGGGAGTCGTGGTGGAGCCCCAGCATTTT.

This CDR3 is CASTRGTGRYQPQHF. The CDR3 bases are TGTGCCAGCACCCGAGGGACAGGGCGATATCAGCCCCAGCATTTT. J is TRBJ1-5 and V is TRBV2; TRBD1 matches 9 bases. Germline V CDR1 and CDR2: SNHLY, FYNNEI. The length of the CDR3 is 15 residues. V lost 7 bases and J lost 5; bases outside the gene matches: 9.

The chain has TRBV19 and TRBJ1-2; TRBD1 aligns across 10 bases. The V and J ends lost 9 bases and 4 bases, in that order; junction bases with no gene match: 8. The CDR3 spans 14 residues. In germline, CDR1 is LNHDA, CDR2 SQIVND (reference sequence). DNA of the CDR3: TGTGCCAGCAGACGACAGGGGGCCCCCTATGGCTACACCTTC. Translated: CASRRQGAPYGYTF.

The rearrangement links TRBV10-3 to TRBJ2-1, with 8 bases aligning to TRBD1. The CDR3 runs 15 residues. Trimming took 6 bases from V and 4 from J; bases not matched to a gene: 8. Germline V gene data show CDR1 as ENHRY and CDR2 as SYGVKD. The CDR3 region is CAISSGTGVYNEQFF. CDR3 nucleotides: TGTGCCATCAGCTCCGGGACAGGAGTATACAATGAGCAGTTCTTC.

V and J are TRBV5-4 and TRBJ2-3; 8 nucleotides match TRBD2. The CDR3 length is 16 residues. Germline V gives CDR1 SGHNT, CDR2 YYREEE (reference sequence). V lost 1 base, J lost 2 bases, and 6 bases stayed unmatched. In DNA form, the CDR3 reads TGTGCCAGCAGCTTGATGTTAGCGGGGCACACAGATACGCAGTATTTT. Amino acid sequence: CASSLMLAGHTDTQYF.

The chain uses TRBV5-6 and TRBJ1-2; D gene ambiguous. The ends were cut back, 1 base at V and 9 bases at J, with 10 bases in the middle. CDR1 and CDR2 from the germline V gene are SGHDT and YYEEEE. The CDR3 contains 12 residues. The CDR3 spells CASSLLRDRYTF. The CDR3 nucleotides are TGTGCCAGCAGCTTGCTTAGGGATCGCTACACCTTC. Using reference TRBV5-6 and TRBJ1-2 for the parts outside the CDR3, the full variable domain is DAGVTQSPTHLIKTRGQQVTLRCSPKSGHDTVSWYQQALGQGPQFIFQYYEEEERQRGNFPDRFSGHQFPNYSSELNVNALLLGDSALYLCASSLLRDRYTFGSGTRLTVV.

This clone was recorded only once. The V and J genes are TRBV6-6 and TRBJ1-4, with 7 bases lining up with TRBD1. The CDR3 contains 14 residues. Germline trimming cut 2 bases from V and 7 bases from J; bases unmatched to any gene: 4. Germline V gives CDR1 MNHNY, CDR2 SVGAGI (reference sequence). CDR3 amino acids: CASSYEGTAEKLFF. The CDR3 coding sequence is TGTGCCAGCAGTTACGAAGGGACAGCTGAAAAACTGTTTTTT.

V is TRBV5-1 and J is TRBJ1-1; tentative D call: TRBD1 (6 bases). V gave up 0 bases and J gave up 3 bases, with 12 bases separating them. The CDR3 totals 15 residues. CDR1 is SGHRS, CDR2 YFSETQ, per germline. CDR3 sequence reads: CASSLGQGFDTEAFF. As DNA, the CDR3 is TGCGCCAGCAGCTTGGGTCAGGGGTTCGACACTGAAGCTTTCTTT.

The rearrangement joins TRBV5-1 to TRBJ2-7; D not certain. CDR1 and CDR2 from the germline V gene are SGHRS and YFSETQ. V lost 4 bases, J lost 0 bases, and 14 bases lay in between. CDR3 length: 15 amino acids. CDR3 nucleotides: TGCGCCAGCAGCCCGGGTGGTCCTAGCTCCTACGAGCAGTACTTC. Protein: CASSPGGPSSYEQYF.

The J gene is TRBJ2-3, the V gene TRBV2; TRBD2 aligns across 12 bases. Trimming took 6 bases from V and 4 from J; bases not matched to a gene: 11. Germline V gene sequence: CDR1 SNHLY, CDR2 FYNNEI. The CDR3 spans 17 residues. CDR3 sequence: CASRRDSLAGGPDTQYF. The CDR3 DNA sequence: TGTGCCAGCAGGAGGGACAGTCTAGCGGGAGGGCCAGATACGCAGTATTTT.